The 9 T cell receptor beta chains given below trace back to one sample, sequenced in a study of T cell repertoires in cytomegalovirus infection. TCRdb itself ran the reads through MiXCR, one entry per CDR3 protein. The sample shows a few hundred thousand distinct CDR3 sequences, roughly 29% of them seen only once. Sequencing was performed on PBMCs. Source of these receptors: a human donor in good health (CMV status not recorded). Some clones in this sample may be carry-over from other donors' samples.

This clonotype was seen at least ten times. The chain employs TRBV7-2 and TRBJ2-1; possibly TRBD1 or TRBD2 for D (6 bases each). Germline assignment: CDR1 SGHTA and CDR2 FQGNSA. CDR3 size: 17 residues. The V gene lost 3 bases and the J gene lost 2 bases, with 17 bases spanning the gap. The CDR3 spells CASSFRPGAGAYNEQFF. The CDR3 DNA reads TGTGCCAGCAGCTTTAGGCCGGGGGCTGGGGCCTACAATGAGCAGTTCTTC.

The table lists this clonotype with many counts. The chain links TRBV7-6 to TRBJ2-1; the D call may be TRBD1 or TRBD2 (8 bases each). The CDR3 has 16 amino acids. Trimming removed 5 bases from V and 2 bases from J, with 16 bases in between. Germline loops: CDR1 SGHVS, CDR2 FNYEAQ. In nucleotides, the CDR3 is TGTGCCAGCAGCCCAGGGGGCGGGAGGCCCTACAATGAGCAGTTCTTC. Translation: CASSPGGGRPYNEQFF.

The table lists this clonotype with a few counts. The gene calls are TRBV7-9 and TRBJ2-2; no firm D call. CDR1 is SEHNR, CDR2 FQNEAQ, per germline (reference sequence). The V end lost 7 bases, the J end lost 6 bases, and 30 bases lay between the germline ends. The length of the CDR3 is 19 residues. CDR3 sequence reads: CASTQPRKQARWVPGELFF. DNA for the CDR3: TGTGCCAGCACCCAACCAAGAAAGCAGGCTAGATGGGTTCCCGGGGAGCTGTTTTTT. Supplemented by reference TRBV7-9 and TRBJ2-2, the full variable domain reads DTGVSQNPRHKITKRGQNVTFRCDPISEHNRLYWYRQTLGQGPEFLTYFQNEAQLEKSRLLSDRFSAERPKGSFSTLEIQRTEQGDSAMYLCASTQPRKQARWVPGELFFGEGSRLTVL.

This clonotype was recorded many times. The CDR3, as DNA: TGTGCCAGCAAAGAACAGGGAGGGGATGGCTACACCTTC. Translated: CASKEQGGDGYTF. The chain carries TRBV2 and TRBJ1-2, with a possible D match to TRBD1 (6 bases). The CDR3 totals 13 residues. Germline V gives CDR1 SNHLY, CDR2 FYNNEI. Trimming removed 7 bases from V and 6 bases from J, with 15 bases in between.

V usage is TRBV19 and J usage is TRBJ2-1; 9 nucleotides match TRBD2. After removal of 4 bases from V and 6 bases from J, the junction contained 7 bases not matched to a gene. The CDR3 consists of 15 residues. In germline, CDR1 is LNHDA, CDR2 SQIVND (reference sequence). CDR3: CASSTLAGTLNEQFF. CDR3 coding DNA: TGTGCCAGTAGTACCCTAGCGGGGACACTCAATGAGCAGTTCTTC.

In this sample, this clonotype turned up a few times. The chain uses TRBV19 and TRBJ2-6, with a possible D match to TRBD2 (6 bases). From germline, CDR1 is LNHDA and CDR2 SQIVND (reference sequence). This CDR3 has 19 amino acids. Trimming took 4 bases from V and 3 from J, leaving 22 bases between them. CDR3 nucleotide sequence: TGTGCCAGTAGTACCAGGGCGGGAAGAGCTCTTATTGGGGCCAACGTCCTGACTTTC. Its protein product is CASSTRAGRALIGANVLTF.

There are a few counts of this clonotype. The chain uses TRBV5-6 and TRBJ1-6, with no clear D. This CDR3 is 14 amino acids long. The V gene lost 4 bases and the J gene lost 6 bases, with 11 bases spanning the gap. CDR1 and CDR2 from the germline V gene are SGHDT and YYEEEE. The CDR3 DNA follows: TGTGCCAGCAGCGAAGGGAGGGTTAATTCACCCCTCCACTTT. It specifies CASSEGRVNSPLHF.

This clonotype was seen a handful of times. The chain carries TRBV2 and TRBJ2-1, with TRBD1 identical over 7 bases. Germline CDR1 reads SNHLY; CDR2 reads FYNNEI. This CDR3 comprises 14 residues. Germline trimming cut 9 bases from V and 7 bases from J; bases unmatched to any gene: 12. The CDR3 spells CARSPRDSVNEQFF. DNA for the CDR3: TGTGCCAGAAGCCCCCGGGACAGCGTAAATGAGCAGTTCTTC.

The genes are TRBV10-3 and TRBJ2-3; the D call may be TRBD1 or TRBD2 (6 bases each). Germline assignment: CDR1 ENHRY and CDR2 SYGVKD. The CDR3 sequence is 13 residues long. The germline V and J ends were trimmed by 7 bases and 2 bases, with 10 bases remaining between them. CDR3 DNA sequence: TGTGCCATCACGGGGGCTAACACAGATACGCAGTATTTT. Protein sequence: CAITGANTDTQYF.